This T cell receptor (beta chain) was observed in a study of T cells in localized non-small cell lung cancer. Using immunoSEQ multiplex PCR, the repertoire was profiled, and TCRdb retains in-frame clones only, with some absent. The sample carries 45,000 to 55,000 clones, around 86% recorded once. The source material was peripheral blood, sampled before any cancer treatment. This TCR was sampled from a male donor aged 60 or over with stage III squamous cell lung carcinoma.

This CDR3 reads CAISYRGGGTEAFF. Written as DNA, the CDR3 is TGTGCCATCAGTTACAGGGGTGGGGGCACTGAAGCTTTCTTT. The genes are TRBV10-3 and TRBJ1-1, with 7 positions matching TRBD1. Per germline, CDR1 ENHRY and CDR2 SYGVKD. CDR3 length equals 14 residues. Trimming cost V 5 bases and J 4 bases; bases outside gene matches: 7.